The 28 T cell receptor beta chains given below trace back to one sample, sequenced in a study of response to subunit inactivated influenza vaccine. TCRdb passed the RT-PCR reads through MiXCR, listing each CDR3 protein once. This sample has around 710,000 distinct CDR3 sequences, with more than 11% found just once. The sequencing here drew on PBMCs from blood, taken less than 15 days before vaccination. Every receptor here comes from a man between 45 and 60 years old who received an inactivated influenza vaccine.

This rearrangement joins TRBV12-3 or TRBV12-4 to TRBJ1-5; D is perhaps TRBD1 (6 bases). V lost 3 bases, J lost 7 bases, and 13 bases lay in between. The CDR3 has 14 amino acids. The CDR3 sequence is CASSFTGKGQPQHF. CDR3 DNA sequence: TGTGCCAGCAGTTTCACAGGGAAAGGGCAGCCCCAGCATTTT.

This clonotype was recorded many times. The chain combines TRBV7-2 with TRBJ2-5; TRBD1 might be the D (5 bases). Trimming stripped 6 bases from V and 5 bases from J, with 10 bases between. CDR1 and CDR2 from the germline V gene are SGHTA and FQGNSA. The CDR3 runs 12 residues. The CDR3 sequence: CASSLYRETQYF. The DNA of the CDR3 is TGTGCCAGCAGTTTATACAGGGAGACCCAGTACTTC. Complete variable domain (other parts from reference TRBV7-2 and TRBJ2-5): GAGVSQSPSNKVTEKGKDVELRCDPISGHTALYWYRQSLGQGLEFLIYFQGNSAPDKSGLPSDRFSAERTGGSVSTLTIQRTQQEDSAVYLCASSLYRETQYFGPGTRLLVL.

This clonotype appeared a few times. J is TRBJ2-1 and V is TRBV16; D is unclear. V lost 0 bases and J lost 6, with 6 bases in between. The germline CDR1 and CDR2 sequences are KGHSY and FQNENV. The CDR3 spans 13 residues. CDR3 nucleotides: TGTGCCAGCAGCCAATCGATTAGCAATGAGCAGTTCTTC. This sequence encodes CASSQSISNEQFF. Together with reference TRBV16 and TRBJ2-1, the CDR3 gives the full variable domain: GEEVAQTPKHLVRGEGQKAKLYCAPIKGHSYVFWYQQVLKNEFKFLISFQNENVFDETGMPKERFSAKCLPNSPCSLEIQATKLEDSAVYFCASSQSISNEQFFGPGTRLTVL.

The CDR3 DNA follows: TGTGCCAGCAGCCAAGTTCTCCTAGCGGGGGACACAGATACGCAGTATTTT. Amino acids: CASSQVLLAGDTDTQYF. The V and J genes are TRBV4-2 and TRBJ2-3; 10 bases map to TRBD2. J was trimmed by 2 bases and V by 1 base; bases with no gene match: 6. CDR3 length equals 17 residues. Per germline, CDR1 LGHNA and CDR2 YNFKEQ.

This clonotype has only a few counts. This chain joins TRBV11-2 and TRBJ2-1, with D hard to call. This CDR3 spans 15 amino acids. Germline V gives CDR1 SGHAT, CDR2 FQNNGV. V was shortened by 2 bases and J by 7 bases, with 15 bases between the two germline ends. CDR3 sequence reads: CASSLPPPRLNEQFF. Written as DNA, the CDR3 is TGTGCCAGCAGCTTACCCCCCCCTCGACTGAATGAGCAGTTCTTC.

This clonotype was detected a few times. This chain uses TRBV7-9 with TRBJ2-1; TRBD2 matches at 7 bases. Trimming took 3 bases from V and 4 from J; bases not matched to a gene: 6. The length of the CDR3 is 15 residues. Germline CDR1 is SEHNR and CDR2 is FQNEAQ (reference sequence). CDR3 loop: CASSFVASGYNEQFF. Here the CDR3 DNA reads TGTGCCAGCAGCTTTGTGGCTAGCGGATACAATGAGCAGTTCTTC.

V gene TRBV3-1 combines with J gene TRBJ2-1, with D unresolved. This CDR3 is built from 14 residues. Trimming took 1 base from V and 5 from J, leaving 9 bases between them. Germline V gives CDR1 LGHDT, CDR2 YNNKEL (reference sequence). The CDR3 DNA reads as TGTGCCAGCAGCCAAGCCTGGGGAAACAATGAGCAGTTCTTC. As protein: CASSQAWGNNEQFF.

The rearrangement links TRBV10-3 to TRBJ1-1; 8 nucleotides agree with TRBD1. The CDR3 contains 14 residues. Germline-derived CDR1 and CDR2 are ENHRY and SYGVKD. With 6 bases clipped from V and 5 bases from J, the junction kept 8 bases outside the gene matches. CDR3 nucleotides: TGTGCCATCAGCCAGGGGGCGCGGGAGACTGAAGCTTTCTTT. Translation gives CAISQGARETEAFF.

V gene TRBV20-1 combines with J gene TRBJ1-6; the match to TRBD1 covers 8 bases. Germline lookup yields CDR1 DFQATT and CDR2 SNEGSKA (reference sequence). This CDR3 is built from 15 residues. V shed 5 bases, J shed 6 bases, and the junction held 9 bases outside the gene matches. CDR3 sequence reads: CSAGNQGAVNSPLHF. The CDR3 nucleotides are TGCAGTGCTGGAAATCAGGGGGCCGTTAATTCACCCCTCCACTTT.

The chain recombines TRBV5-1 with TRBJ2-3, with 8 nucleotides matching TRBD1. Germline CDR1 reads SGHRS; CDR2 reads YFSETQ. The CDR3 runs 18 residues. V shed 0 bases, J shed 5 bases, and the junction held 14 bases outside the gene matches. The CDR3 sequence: CASSLAVRTGTYQDTQYF. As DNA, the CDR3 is TGCGCCAGCAGCTTGGCCGTCAGGACAGGGACGTACCAAGATACGCAGTATTTT.

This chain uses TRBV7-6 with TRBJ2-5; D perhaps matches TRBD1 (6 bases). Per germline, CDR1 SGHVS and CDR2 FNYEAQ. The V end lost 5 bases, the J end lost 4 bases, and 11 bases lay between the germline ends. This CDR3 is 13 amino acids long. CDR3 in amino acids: CASSQGRIETQYF. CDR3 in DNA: TGTGCCAGCAGCCAGGGGCGGATAGAGACCCAGTACTTC.

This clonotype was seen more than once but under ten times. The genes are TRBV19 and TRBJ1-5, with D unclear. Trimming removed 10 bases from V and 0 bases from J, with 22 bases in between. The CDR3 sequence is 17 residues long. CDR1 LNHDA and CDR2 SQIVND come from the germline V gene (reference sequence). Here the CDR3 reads CATSRALDTNSNQPQHF. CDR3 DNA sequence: TGTGCCACCTCAAGGGCGCTTGACACGAATAGCAATCAGCCCCAGCATTTT.

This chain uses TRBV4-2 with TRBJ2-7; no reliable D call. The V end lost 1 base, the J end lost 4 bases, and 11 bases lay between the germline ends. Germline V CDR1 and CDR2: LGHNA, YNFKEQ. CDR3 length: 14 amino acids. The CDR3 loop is CASSQGVQSYEQYF. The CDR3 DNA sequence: TGTGCCAGCAGCCAAGGGGTACAGTCTTACGAGCAGTACTTC.

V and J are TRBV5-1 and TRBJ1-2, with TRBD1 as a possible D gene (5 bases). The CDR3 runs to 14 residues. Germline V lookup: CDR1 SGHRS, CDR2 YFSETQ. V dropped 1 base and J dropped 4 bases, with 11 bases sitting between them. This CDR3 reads CASSLTGVFYGYTF. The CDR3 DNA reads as TGCGCCAGCAGCTTGACGGGGGTCTTCTATGGCTACACCTTC.

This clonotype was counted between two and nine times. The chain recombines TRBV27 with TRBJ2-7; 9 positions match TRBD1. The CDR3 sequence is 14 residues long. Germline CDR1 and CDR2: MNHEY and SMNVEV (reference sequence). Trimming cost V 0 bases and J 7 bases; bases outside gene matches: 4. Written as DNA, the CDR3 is TGTGCCAGCAGTTTATCGACAGGGGGTCGGGAGCAGTACTTC. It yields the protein CASSLSTGGREQYF.

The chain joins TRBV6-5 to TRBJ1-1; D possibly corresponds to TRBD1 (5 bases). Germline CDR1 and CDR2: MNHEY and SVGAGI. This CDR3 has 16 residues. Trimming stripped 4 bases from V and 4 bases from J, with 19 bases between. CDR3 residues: CASSSPWGSGFTEAFF. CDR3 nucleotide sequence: TGTGCCAGCAGTTCCCCTTGGGGGTCGGGGTTCACTGAAGCTTTCTTT.

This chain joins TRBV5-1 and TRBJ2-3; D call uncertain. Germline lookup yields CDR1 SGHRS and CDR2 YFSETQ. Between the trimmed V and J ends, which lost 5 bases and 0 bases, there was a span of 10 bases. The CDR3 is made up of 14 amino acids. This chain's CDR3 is CASRGITSTDTQYF. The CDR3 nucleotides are TGCGCCAGCAGAGGCATAACTAGCACAGATACGCAGTATTTT.

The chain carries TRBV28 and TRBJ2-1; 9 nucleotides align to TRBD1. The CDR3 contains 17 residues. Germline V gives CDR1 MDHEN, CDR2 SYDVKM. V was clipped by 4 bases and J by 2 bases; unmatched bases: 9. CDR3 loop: CASSSQTGGVPYNEQFF. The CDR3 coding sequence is TGTGCCAGCAGTTCACAGACAGGGGGAGTCCCCTACAATGAGCAGTTCTTC.

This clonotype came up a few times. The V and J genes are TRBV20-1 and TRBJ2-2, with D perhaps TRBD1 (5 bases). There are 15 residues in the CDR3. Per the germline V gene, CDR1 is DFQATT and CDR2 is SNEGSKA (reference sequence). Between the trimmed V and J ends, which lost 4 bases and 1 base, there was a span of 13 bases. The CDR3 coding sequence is TGCAGTGCTAACGGACCCCAGGGGAACACCGGGGAGCTGTTTTTT. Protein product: CSANGPQGNTGELFF.

DNA of the CDR3: TGTGCCAGCAGTCCCGGACAGGGCCGCCGGGAGACCCAGTACTTC. This codes for CASSPGQGRRETQYF. V usage is TRBV6-2 or TRBV6-3 and J usage is TRBJ2-5; TRBD1 agrees at 8 bases. The CDR3 is made up of 15 amino acids. Germline trimming cut 5 bases from V and 5 bases from J; bases unmatched to any gene: 10. Germline values: CDR1 MNHEY, CDR2 SVGEGT.

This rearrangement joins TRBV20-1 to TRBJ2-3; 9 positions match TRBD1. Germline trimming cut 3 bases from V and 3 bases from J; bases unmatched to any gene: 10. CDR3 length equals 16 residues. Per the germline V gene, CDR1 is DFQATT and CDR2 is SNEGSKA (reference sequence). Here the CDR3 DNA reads TGCAGTGCTAGCACCGTTACAGGGGGCGTAACAGATACGCAGTATTTT. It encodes CSASTVTGGVTDTQYF.

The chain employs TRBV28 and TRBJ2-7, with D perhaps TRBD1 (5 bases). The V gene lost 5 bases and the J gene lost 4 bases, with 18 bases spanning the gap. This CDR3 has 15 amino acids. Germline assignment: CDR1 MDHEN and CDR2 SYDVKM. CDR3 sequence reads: CASSTRWGRWYEQYF. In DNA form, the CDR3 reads TGTGCCAGCAGTACCAGGTGGGGCAGGTGGTACGAGCAGTACTTC.

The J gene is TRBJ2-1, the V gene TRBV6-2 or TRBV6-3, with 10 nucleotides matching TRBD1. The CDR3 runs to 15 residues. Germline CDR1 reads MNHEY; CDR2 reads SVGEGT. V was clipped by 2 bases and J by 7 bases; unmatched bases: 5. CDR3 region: CASSYAGQGMNEQFF. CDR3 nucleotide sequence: TGTGCCAGCAGTTACGCGGGACAGGGGATGAATGAGCAGTTCTTC.

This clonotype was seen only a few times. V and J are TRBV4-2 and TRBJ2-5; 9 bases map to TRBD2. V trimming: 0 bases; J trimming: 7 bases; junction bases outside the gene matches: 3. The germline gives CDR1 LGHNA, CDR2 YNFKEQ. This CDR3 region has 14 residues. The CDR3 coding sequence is TGTGCCAGCAGCCAAGATCCAGCGGGAGGGACCCAGTACTTC. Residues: CASSQDPAGGTQYF.

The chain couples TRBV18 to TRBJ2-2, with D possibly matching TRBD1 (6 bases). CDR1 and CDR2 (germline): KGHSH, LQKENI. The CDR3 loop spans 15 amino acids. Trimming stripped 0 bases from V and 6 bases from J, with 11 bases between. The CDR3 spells CASSPPNTGSGELFF. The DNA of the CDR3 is TGTGCCAGCTCACCACCAAATACAGGGTCCGGGGAGCTGTTTTTT.

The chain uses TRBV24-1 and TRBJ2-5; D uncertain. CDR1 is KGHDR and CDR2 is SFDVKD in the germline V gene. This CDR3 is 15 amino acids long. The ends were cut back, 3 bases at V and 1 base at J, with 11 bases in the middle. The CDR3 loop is CATSDVRSAQETQYF. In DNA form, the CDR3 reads TGTGCCACCAGTGATGTGCGGTCCGCCCAAGAGACCCAGTACTTC.

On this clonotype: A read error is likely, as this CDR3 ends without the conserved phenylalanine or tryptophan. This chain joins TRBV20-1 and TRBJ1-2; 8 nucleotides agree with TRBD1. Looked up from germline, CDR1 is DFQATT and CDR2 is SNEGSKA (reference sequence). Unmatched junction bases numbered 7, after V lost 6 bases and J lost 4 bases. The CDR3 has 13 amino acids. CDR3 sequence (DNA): TGCAGTGCCGGCGGACAGGGCGGCTATGGCTACACCCTC. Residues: CSAGGQGGYGYTL.

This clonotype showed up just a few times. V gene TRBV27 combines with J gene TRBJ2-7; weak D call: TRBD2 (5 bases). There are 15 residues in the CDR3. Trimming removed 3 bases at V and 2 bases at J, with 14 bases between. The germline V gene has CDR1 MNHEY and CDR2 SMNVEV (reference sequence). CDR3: CASSLARLLPYEQYF. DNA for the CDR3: TGTGCCAGCAGTTTGGCCCGACTACTCCCCTACGAGCAGTACTTC.